This T cell receptor beta chain was retrieved from a study of shared clonotypes between healthy human individuals. Notes on the study in general: Clonotype sharing among donors, it was expected, would be affected by sequencing depth.

The germline V gene has CDR1 SGHDT and CDR2 YYEEEE. The CDR3 is 15 residues long. V gave up 1 base and J gave up 4 bases, with 12 bases separating them. As to this clone: Its target is not known.

Data came from immunoSEQ multiplex PCR; TCRdb stores just in-frame clones and leaves some out. This sample yields 2 million or so clones, of which about 95% are seen a single time; under 0.15% belongs to the top ten. Specimen: naive CD4+ T cells sorted from blood. Subset meaning: CD45RA+ positively selected. This clonotype was obtained from a young man in good health. The rearrangement uses TRBV5-6 and TRBJ1-3; maybe TRBD1 (5 bases). The CDR3 protein is CASSLNGAGGNTIYF. CDR3 nucleotides: TGTGCCAGCAGCTTGAATGGGGCAGGGGGAAACACCATATATTTT. The entire variable domain, with the rest obtained from reference TRBV5-6 and TRBJ1-3, is as follows: DAGVTQSPTHLIKTRGQQVTLRCSPKSGHDTVSWYQQALGQGPQFIFQYYEEEERQRGNFPDRFSGHQFPNYSSELNVNALLLGDSALYLCASSLNGAGGNTIYFGEGSWLTVV.